Sequencing of this T cell receptor beta chain was carried out in a study of radiation and T cells in renal cell carcinoma. This clone was picked up a small number of times. TCRdb's copy holds only in-frame clones and misses some; the assay was immunoSEQ multiplex PCR. The data contain approximately 63,000 clones, around 72% of them seen just once; the ten biggest clones take up 7.3%. As to time point: baseline pretreatment blood. Treatment defined: 15 Gy SBRT to primary tumor, nephrectomy 4 weeks later. Blood was sampled at baseline, 2 weeks and 4 weeks after SBRT. The tumor was a clear cell renal cell carcinoma. The CDR3 contains 17 residues. Germline loops: CDR1 LNHDA, CDR2 SQIVND (reference sequence). V lost 3 bases and J lost 0, with 14 bases in between.

The clonotype comes from a man in his sixties with renal cell carcinoma. The rearrangement links TRBV19 to TRBJ2-2; D is possibly TRBD1 (6 bases). The specimen comprised blood, sampled from a patient whose treatment included radiotherapy and nephrectomy. The CDR3 spells CASSMGRGSSNTGELFF. Written as DNA, the CDR3 is TGTGCCAGTAGTATGGGAAGGGGGTCCTCGAACACCGGGGAGCTGTTTTTT.